The present T cell receptor beta chain was sequenced within a study of blood T cell repertoires in COVID-19. In the study overall: Both acute and convalescent COVID-19 samples were obtained from the United States, Italy and Spain.

The CDR3 runs to 13 residues. Germline V CDR1 and CDR2: SGHKS, YYEKEE (reference sequence). Trimming took 4 bases from V and 5 from J, leaving 13 bases between them. As handled by the study authors: Amplified reference gene primers provided the basis for estimating nucleated cell counts. Produced via immunoSEQ multiplex PCR; TCRdb's table is partial and in-frame only. V, J and clone size are taken as reported in that table, and D and trimming were inferred from the DNA itself. The table lists 150,000 to 200,000 clones, approximately 86% of them singletons. The chain recombines TRBV5-5 with TRBJ2-7; D might be TRBD1 (6 bases). Sequencing input: peripheral blood. The TCR was taken from a woman aged 55 to 70 who had recovered from COVID-19. DNA for the CDR3: TGTGCCAGCAGCCGAGGGGGTGCCAACGAGCAGTACTTC. Amino acid sequence: CASSRGGANEQYF.